This entry features one T cell receptor beta chain sequence. Its antigen is unknown. The PCR contained 60 Vbeta and 13 Jbeta primers. Sequenced by immunoSEQ multiplex PCR; TCRdb stores in-frame clones only, minus some. Of about 94,000 clones listed, more than 75% were seen once; the top ten hold about 0.71%. These data come from a study of cytomegalovirus exposure and HLA in healthy donors. The V end was cut by 5 bases, the J end by 9 bases, with 17 bases between. Germline V lookup: CDR1 SGHTA, CDR2 FQGNSA. The CDR3 runs to 14 residues. Study results and limitations: Fewer N-insertions (relative to the approximately 700-donor mean) were reportedly seen in an Asian-associated ancestry cluster in a later analysis.

This clonotype was sampled from a woman between 55 and 75 years old in good health and CMV-seronegative. Sequencing was done on a sample of PBMCs. V gene TRBV7-2 combines with J gene TRBJ2-1; possibly TRBD2 for D (6 bases). The CDR3 coding sequence is TGTGCCAGCAGCCTTAACCCGGGAGCAGGTGAGCAGTTCTTC. Amino acids: CASSLNPGAGEQFF.